This TCR beta chain was retrieved from a study of blood T cell repertoires in COVID-19. Study-wide background: The analysed material was cDNA or gDNA that came from T cells, B-cell-depleted T cells, or PBMCs.

TCRdb's copy holds only in-frame clones and misses some; the assay was immunoSEQ multiplex PCR. Altogether tens of thousands of clones are present, 80% being singletons, with the ten largest covering roughly 19%. Germline assignment: CDR1 MGHRA and CDR2 YSYEKL. The CDR3 runs to 16 residues. Trimming took 2 bases from V and 3 from J; bases not matched to a gene: 9. This TCR came from a woman older than 75 with acute or convalescent COVID-19. Input material: peripheral blood. This chain joins TRBV4-1 and TRBJ2-7; 8 bases agree with TRBD2. The CDR3 coding sequence is TGCGCCAGCAGCCAATCGGCGGGACTAGAACTCTACGAGCAGTACTTC. This codes for CASSQSAGLELYEQYF.